Below, one T cell receptor (beta chain) is given with its context. Clinical history as reported by participants underpinned cohort assignment. Cohort 3 recovery required two negative PCRs, clearance, or symptom resolution. The data derive from a study of blood T cell repertoires in COVID-19. Study background: The samples span acute and convalescent COVID-19 from the United States, Italy and Spain.

Measured with immunoSEQ multiplex PCR; TCRdb has only the in-frame clones, and not every one. The sample includes under 350,000 clones, more than 75% of them seen just once. The sequence derives from a man aged 55 to 70 who had recovered from COVID-19. The sequencing input was PBMCs or T cells enriched from blood (not recorded which).

For the CDR3, the DNA is TGTGCCAGCAGCTCTACAGGGGGCTGGTACGAGCAGTACTTC. Protein product: CASSSTGGWYEQYF. This chain links TRBV7-9 with TRBJ2-7; 9 nucleotides match TRBD1. The J segment lost 4 bases and the V segment lost 4 bases, leaving 5 bases of the junction unmatched. This CDR3 region has 14 residues. Germline CDR1 is SEHNR and CDR2 is FQNEAQ (reference sequence).